The 5 T cell receptor beta chains given below trace back to one sample, sequenced in a study of T cell responses to AZD1222 COVID-19 vaccine. The method was immunoSEQ multiplex PCR; TCRdb's version includes in-frame clones alone and lacks a portion of them. This sample has over 150,000 clones, with around 91% found just once. The sequencing used peripheral blood, collected on day 0 of AZD1222 vaccination. Receptors originate from an adult in good health.

The J gene is TRBJ2-2, the V gene TRBV24-1; D unclear. Trimming took off 5 bases at V and 3 bases at J, with 6 bases between the two ends. This CDR3 comprises 13 residues. Germline V CDR1 and CDR2: KGHDR, SFDVKD. CDR3 loop: CATSVLDTGELFF. Written as DNA, the CDR3 is TGTGCCACCAGTGTGCTGGACACCGGGGAGCTGTTTTTT.

The genes are TRBV10-3 and TRBJ2-5, with 8 bases matching TRBD2. Germline loops: CDR1 ENHRY, CDR2 SYGVKD. The CDR3 runs to 14 residues. V lost 3 bases to trimming and J lost 3 bases; unmatched junction nucleotides: 3. As DNA, the CDR3 is TGTGCCATCAGTGAAGATAGCGGGGAAGAGACCCAGTACTTC. Translation gives CAISEDSGEETQYF.

The chain couples TRBV24-1 to TRBJ1-2; maybe TRBD1 (6 bases). V was cut by 3 bases and J by 3 bases, with 16 bases left in between. This CDR3 is 16 amino acids long. Per germline, CDR1 KGHDR and CDR2 SFDVKD. CDR3 DNA sequence: TGTGCCACCAGTGATCCGGCGGTAGGGGGGGACTATGGCTACACCTTC. Residues: CATSDPAVGGDYGYTF.

This clone was found once. The chain uses TRBV30 and TRBJ2-5; D might be TRBD1 or TRBD2, each matching 5 bases. The CDR3 is 14 amino acids. Germline V lookup: CDR1 GTSNPN, CDR2 SVGIG (reference sequence). V was clipped by 0 bases and J by 5 bases, with 13 bases between them. CDR3 DNA sequence: TGTGCCTGGAGTGTACTGGGGTGGGGGGAGACCCAGTACTTC. It encodes CAWSVLGWGETQYF.

V and J are TRBV5-6 and TRBJ2-1, with a possible D match to TRBD1 (6 bases). The germline V gene has CDR1 SGHDT and CDR2 YYEEEE. The CDR3 covers 16 residues. V gave up 0 bases and J gave up 3 bases, with 13 bases separating them. The CDR3, as DNA: TGTGCCAGCAGCTTGGGGAGCCAGGGGCACTACAATGAGCAGTTCTTC. Translating it yields CASSLGSQGHYNEQFF.